These 28 T cell receptor beta chains were sequenced from one sample in a study of T cell changes during pregnancy in multiple sclerosis. Clones were read by immunoSEQ multiplex PCR, and TCRdb kept only the in-frame ones, dropping some. The sample includes 70,000 to 100,000 clones, over 85% of them seen just once. The sequenced sample was peripheral blood, obtained in the first trimester of pregnancy. These receptors were obtained from a female donor with multiple sclerosis, enrolled in a pregnancy study.

V is TRBV27 and J is TRBJ1-2; 9 bases match TRBD1. CDR1 MNHEY and CDR2 SMNVEV come from the germline V gene (reference sequence). The CDR3 totals 14 residues. Trimming at V came to 5 bases and at J to 10 bases, leaving 11 bases not matched to a gene. CDR3 sequence: CASSPGTGPRVYTF. The CDR3 DNA reads as TGTGCCAGCAGTCCGGGGACAGGGCCAAGGGTCTACACCTTC.

The table lists this clone with a count of one. The chain recombines TRBV10-3 with TRBJ1-2, with D possibly being TRBD1 (5 bases). CDR3 length: 14 residues. V was clipped by 2 bases and J by 3 bases, with 10 bases between them. From germline, CDR1 is ENHRY and CDR2 SYGVKD. The CDR3 here is CAISEKGVDYGYTF. The CDR3 DNA reads as TGTGCCATCAGTGAGAAAGGGGTCGACTATGGCTACACCTTC.

The CDR3 nucleotides are TGTGCCAGCAGCTTGGTTTACAGGGTGGGCACTGAAGCTTTCTTT. Its translation: CASSLVYRVGTEAFF. The chain links TRBV5-6 to TRBJ1-1, with D possibly being TRBD1 (6 bases). Trimming took off 0 bases at V and 4 bases at J, with 13 bases between the two ends. CDR1 SGHDT and CDR2 YYEEEE come from the germline V gene. This CDR3 has 15 amino acids.

The V call is TRBV11-1, the J call TRBJ2-7, with 8 bases matching TRBD1. The CDR3 extends over 14 amino acids. J was trimmed by 7 bases and V by 6 bases; bases with no gene match: 11. The germline V gene encodes CDR1 SGHAT and CDR2 FQDESV (reference sequence). As DNA, the CDR3 is TGTGCCAGCAGTGGACAGGGCAGAGTACGGGAGCAGTACTTC. Its translation is CASSGQGRVREQYF.

This rearrangement joins TRBV7-6 to TRBJ2-3; 7 positions match TRBD2. V was pared by 0 bases and J by 5 bases, with 2 bases of the junction left unmatched. Germline lookup yields CDR1 SGHVS and CDR2 FNYEAQ. The CDR3 has 14 amino acids. The CDR3 DNA is TGTGCCAGCAGCTTAGCCCTAGCGGTAGATACGCAGTATTTT. Translated: CASSLALAVDTQYF.

The rearrangement uses TRBV7-2 and TRBJ2-7; D uncertain. The CDR3 has 17 amino acids. Trimming cost V 1 base and J 5 bases, with 21 bases left between them. Germline assignment: CDR1 SGHTA and CDR2 FQGNSA. The CDR3 region is CASSLDLSRRGDHEQYF. The DNA of the CDR3 is TGTGCCAGCAGCTTAGACCTCTCGCGGCGAGGAGACCACGAGCAGTACTTC. The complete variable domain, with remaining parts taken from reference TRBV7-2 and TRBJ2-7, reads GAGVSQSPSNKVTEKGKDVELRCDPISGHTALYWYRQSLGQGLEFLIYFQGNSAPDKSGLPSDRFSAERTGGSVSTLTIQRTQQEDSAVYLCASSLDLSRRGDHEQYFGPGTRLTVT.

This chain joins TRBV6-5 and TRBJ2-7, with 8 bases that match TRBD1. Unmatched junction bases numbered 3, after V lost 4 bases and J lost 1 base. Per the germline V gene, CDR1 is MNHEY and CDR2 is SVGAGI. The CDR3 is 14 residues long. In nucleotides, the CDR3 is TGTGCCAGCAGTTTAGGGACAGGTTCCTACGAGCAGTACTTC. Its translation is CASSLGTGSYEQYF.

This chain links TRBV18 with TRBJ1-1, with D possibly matching TRBD1 (5 bases). The germline CDR1 and CDR2 sequences are KGHSH and LQKENI. The CDR3 totals 13 residues. V lost 6 bases and J 1 base, leaving 9 bases between the germline ends. DNA of the CDR3: TGTGCCAGCTCCGGGGGGGGGAACACTGAAGCTTTCTTT. Protein product: CASSGGGNTEAFF.

This chain joins TRBV6-6 and TRBJ2-7; D might be TRBD2 (6 bases). The ends were cut back, 4 bases at V and 7 bases at J, with 20 bases in the middle. Germline CDR1 and CDR2: MNHNY and SVGAGI (reference sequence). The CDR3 length is 15 residues. CDR3 in amino acids: CASSSLGGAKFEQYF. Here the CDR3 DNA reads TGTGCCAGCAGTTCCCTAGGCGGGGCCAAGTTTGAGCAGTACTTC.

The CDR3 coding sequence is TGTGCCAGCAGCCGGGGACTAGGTTCCTACGAGCAGTACTTC. Amino acids: CASSRGLGSYEQYF. The chain joins TRBV11-2 to TRBJ2-7; 8 nucleotides align to TRBD2. The CDR3 runs 14 residues. Germline CDR1 SGHAT, CDR2 FQNNGV. J gave up 1 base and V 5 bases, and 4 bases lay outside the gene matches.

V usage is TRBV27 and J usage is TRBJ2-4, with 9 bases fitting TRBD1. The CDR3 sequence is 19 residues long. Per the germline V gene, CDR1 is MNHEY and CDR2 is SMNVEV (reference sequence). V trimming: 6 bases; J trimming: 0 bases; junction bases outside the gene matches: 15. CDR3 in DNA: TGTGCCAGCAGACTGGGACAGGGAGAAGATACTCTAGCCAAAAACATTCAGTACTTC. It is translated as CASRLGQGEDTLAKNIQYF.

This clone was picked up one time. The V call is TRBV6-1, the J call TRBJ1-1; the D gene is possibly TRBD1 (5 bases). The CDR3 totals 13 residues. Trimming cost V 4 bases and J 4 bases, with 10 bases left between them. Germline V gene data show CDR1 as MNHNS and CDR2 as SASEGT. CDR3 residues: CASSAGRGTEAFF. In DNA, the CDR3 is TGTGCCAGCAGTGCGGGGAGGGGCACTGAAGCTTTCTTT.

The gene calls are TRBV30 and TRBJ1-2; the D is unclear. CDR1 is GTSNPN, CDR2 SVGIG, per germline (reference sequence). Trimming took 2 bases from V and 8 from J, leaving 21 bases between them. The CDR3 is 15 residues long. CDR3: CAWSTIGGRVRGYTF. The CDR3 coding sequence is TGTGCCTGGAGTACGATAGGTGGGCGGGTTCGGGGCTACACCTTC. The whole variable domain, remainder taken from reference TRBV30 and TRBJ1-2, is SQTIHQWPATLVQPVGSPLSLECTVEGTSNPNLYWYRQAAGRGLQLLFYSVGIGQISSEVPQNLSASRPQDRQFILSSKKLLLSDSGFYLCAWSTIGGRVRGYTFGSGTRLTVV.

The chain employs TRBV7-2 and TRBJ1-3; a weak D match, TRBD1 (6 bases). CDR1 SGHTA and CDR2 FQGNSA come from the germline V gene. Between the trimmed V and J ends, which lost 7 bases and 3 bases, there was a span of 10 bases. This CDR3 region has 13 residues. CDR3 nucleotide sequence: TGTGCCAGCAACAACAGGGTTGGAAACACCATATATTTT. Residues: CASNNRVGNTIYF. The full variable domain, in which reference TRBV7-2 and TRBJ1-3 provide the parts outside the CDR3, is GAGVSQSPSNKVTEKGKDVELRCDPISGHTALYWYRQSLGQGLEFLIYFQGNSAPDKSGLPSDRFSAERTGGSVSTLTIQRTQQEDSAVYLCASNNRVGNTIYFGEGSWLTVV.

This chain links TRBV29-1 with TRBJ2-3; D might be TRBD1 (5 bases). The V and J ends lost 4 bases and 0 bases respectively, with 14 bases between them. In germline, CDR1 is SQVTM, CDR2 ANQGSEA. This CDR3 contains 15 residues. The CDR3 is CSVAGFPQSTDTQYF. The CDR3 region has the DNA TGCAGCGTTGCAGGGTTCCCCCAGAGCACAGATACGCAGTATTTT.

The chain combines TRBV10-2 with TRBJ2-7; possibly TRBD1 for D (5 bases). The germline V gene encodes CDR1 WSHSY and CDR2 SAAADI. The germline V and J ends were trimmed by 6 bases and 2 bases, with 20 bases remaining between them. This CDR3 comprises 16 residues. CDR3 region: CASRDWTQRGTYEQYF. CDR3 DNA sequence: TGCGCCAGCAGAGATTGGACACAAAGAGGAACCTACGAGCAGTACTTC.

The chain links TRBV13 to TRBJ1-1, with D maybe TRBD1 (5 bases). V gave up 5 bases and J gave up 5 bases, with 15 bases separating them. This CDR3 comprises 14 residues. Per germline, CDR1 PRHDT and CDR2 FYEKMQ (reference sequence). This chain's CDR3 is CASSPLGEGTEAFF. CDR3 DNA sequence: TGTGCCAGCAGCCCACTGGGGGAGGGAACTGAAGCTTTCTTT.

The chain links TRBV30 to TRBJ2-5; D call uncertain. Trimming took off 2 bases at V and 0 bases at J, with 4 bases between the two ends. Germline V lookup: CDR1 GTSNPN, CDR2 SVGIG (reference sequence). There are 12 residues in the CDR3. The CDR3 DNA reads TGTGCCTGGAGTTTAAACCAAGAGACCCAGTACTTC. Protein sequence: CAWSLNQETQYF.

The CDR3 nucleotides read TGTGCCAGCAGGGGGACAGGGGGCGGCAATCAGCCCCAGCATTTT. Translated, it gives CASRGTGGGNQPQHF. The rearrangement joins TRBV2 to TRBJ1-5; 12 bases align to TRBD1. The CDR3 has 15 residues. The germline gives CDR1 SNHLY, CDR2 FYNNEI. J gave up 2 bases and V 6 bases, and 2 bases lay outside the gene matches. Supplemented by reference TRBV2 and TRBJ1-5, the full variable domain reads EPEVTQTPSHQVTQMGQEVILRCVPISNHLYFYWYRQILGQKVEFLVSFYNNEISEKSEIFDDQFSVERPDGSNFTLKIRSTKLEDSAMYFCASRGTGGGNQPQHFGDGTRLSIL.

The chain joins TRBV9 to TRBJ1-3, with 8 nucleotides matching TRBD1. Trimming at V came to 3 bases and at J to 0 bases, leaving 2 bases not matched to a gene. The CDR3 contains 15 residues. The germline V gene encodes CDR1 SGDLS and CDR2 YYNGEE. The CDR3 loop is CASSGTGGSGNTIYF. DNA for the CDR3: TGTGCCAGCAGCGGAACAGGGGGCTCTGGAAACACCATATATTTT.

V is TRBV4-2 and J is TRBJ2-1; 8 bases line up with TRBD2. The CDR3 is 17 amino acids. V gave up 4 bases and J gave up 7 bases; unmatched junction bases: 15. Looked up from germline, CDR1 is LGHNA and CDR2 is YNFKEQ. For the CDR3, the DNA is TGTGCCAGCAGCCTGACCGGGGGGGGCCGGGCGTGGAATGAGCAGTTCTTC. Translating it yields CASSLTGGGRAWNEQFF.

There are a few counts of this clone. The chain combines TRBV11-2 with TRBJ1-1; no firm D call. The CDR3 contains 12 residues. CDR1 is SGHAT and CDR2 is FQNNGV in the germline V gene. V was pared by 1 base and J by 6 bases, with 6 bases between. The CDR3 coding sequence is TGTGCCAGCAGCTTAGTTATCTCTGAAGCTTTCTTT. This sequence encodes CASSLVISEAFF. The variable domain in full, completed from reference TRBV11-2 and TRBJ1-1, reads EAGVAQSPRYKIIEKRQSVAFWCNPISGHATLYWYQQILGQGPKLLIQFQNNGVVDDSQLPKDRFSAERLKGVDSTLKIQPAKLEDSAVYLCASSLVISEAFFGQGTRLTVV.

The V and J genes are TRBV5-1 and TRBJ2-1, with D possibly matching TRBD2 (5 bases). The V end lost 0 bases, the J end lost 8 bases, and 12 bases lay between the germline ends. Germline V gives CDR1 SGHRS, CDR2 YFSETQ. The CDR3 totals 14 residues. CDR3 bases: TGCGCCAGCAGCTTGGGTAGCGCAGTCGATGAGCAGTTCTTC. Translated, it gives CASSLGSAVDEQFF.

This chain uses TRBV9 with TRBJ1-6; 7 bases match TRBD1. There are 15 residues in the CDR3. Germline trimming cut 5 bases from V and 5 bases from J; bases unmatched to any gene: 7. Per germline, CDR1 SGDLS and CDR2 YYNGEE. The chain's CDR3 is CASSTGDLDNSPLHF. CDR3 bases: TGTGCCAGCAGTACAGGGGATTTAGATAATTCACCCCTCCACTTT. The whole variable domain, filled in from reference TRBV9 and TRBJ1-6, reads DSGVTQTPKHLITATGQRVTLRCSPRSGDLSVYWYQQSLDQGLQFLIQYYNGEERAKGNILERFSAQQFPDLHSELNLSSLELGDSALYFCASSTGDLDNSPLHFGNGTRLTVT.

The chain links TRBV19 to TRBJ1-3; D is ambiguous. CDR1 is LNHDA and CDR2 is SQIVND in the germline V gene (reference sequence). The length of the CDR3 is 12 residues. The germline V and J ends were trimmed by 5 bases and 3 bases, with 5 bases remaining between them. The CDR3 nucleotides read TGTGCCAGTAGTTTTAATGGAAACACCATATATTTT. It translates to CASSFNGNTIYF.

V is TRBV5-1 and J is TRBJ2-1; D might be TRBD2 (5 bases). The CDR3 runs 16 residues. Germline V gene lookup returns CDR1 SGHRS and CDR2 YFSETQ. Trimming took 0 bases from V and 1 from J, leaving 11 bases between them. This CDR3 is CASSLAVRGSYNEQFF. The CDR3 DNA follows: TGCGCCAGCAGCTTGGCCGTTCGGGGATCCTACAATGAGCAGTTCTTC.

The genes are TRBV6-4 and TRBJ2-6, with 7 bases aligning to TRBD1. Trimming cost V 0 bases and J 1 base; bases outside gene matches: 6. The germline gives CDR1 MRHNA, CDR2 SNTAGT. The CDR3 is 18 amino acids. CDR3 sequence: CASSDSSGTASGANVLTF. Written as DNA, the CDR3 is TGTGCCAGCAGTGACTCGTCCGGGACAGCGTCTGGGGCCAACGTCCTGACTTTC.

V usage is TRBV6-1 and J usage is TRBJ1-3, with D uncertain. This CDR3 spans 16 amino acids. Between the trimmed V and J ends, which lost 3 bases and 0 bases, there was a span of 12 bases. The germline CDR1 and CDR2 sequences are MNHNS and SASEGT. DNA for the CDR3: TGTGCCAGCAGTGAGGGCCCAGGCATCTCTGGAAACACCATATATTTT. It codes for CASSEGPGISGNTIYF.